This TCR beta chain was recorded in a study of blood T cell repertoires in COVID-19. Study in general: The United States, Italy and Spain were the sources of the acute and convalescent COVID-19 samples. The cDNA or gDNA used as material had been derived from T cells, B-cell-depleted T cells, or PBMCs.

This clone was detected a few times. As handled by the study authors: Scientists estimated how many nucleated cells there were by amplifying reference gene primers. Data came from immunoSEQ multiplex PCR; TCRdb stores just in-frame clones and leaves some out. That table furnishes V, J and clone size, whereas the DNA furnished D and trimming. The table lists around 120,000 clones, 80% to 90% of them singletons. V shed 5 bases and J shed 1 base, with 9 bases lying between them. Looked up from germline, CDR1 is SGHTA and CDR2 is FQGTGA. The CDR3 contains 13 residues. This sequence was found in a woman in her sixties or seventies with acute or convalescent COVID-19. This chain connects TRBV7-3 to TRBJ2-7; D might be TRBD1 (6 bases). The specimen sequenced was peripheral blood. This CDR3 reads CASSPGQSYEQYF. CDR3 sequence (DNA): TGTGCCAGCAGCCCAGGACAGTCCTACGAGCAGTACTTC.